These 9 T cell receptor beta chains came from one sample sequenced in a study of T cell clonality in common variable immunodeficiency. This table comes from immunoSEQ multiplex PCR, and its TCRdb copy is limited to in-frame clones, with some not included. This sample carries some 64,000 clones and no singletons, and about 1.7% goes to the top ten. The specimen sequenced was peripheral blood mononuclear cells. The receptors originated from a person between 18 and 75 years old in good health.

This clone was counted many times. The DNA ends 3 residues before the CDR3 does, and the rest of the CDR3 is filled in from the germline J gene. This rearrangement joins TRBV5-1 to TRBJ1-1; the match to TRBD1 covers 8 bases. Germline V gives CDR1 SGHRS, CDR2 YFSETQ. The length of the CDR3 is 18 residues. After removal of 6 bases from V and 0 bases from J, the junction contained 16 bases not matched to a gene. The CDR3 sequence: CASTKRPGQVRLNTEAFF. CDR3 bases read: TGCGCCAGCACCAAGCGACCGGGACAGGTTCGGTTGAACACTGAA. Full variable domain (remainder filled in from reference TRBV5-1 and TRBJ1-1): KAGVTQTPRYLIKTRGQQVTLSCSPISGHRSVSWYQQTPGQGLQFLFEYFSETQRNKGNFPGRFSGRQFSNSRSEMNVSTLELGDSALYLCASTKRPGQVRLNTEAFFGQGTRLTVV.

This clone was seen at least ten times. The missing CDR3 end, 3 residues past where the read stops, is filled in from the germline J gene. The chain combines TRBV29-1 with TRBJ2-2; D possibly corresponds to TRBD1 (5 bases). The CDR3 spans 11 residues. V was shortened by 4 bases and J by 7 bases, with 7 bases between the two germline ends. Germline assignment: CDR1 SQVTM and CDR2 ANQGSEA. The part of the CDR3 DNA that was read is TGCAGCGTTGCTAGGGGCGGGGAG. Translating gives CSVARGGE. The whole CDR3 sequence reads CSVARGGELFF.

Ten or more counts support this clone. This CDR3 reads CASSEVKDTGELFF. CDR3 DNA (partial): TGTGCCAGCAGTGAAGTTAAGGACACCGGGGAG. The chain links TRBV6-1 to TRBJ2-2; D is ambiguous. The read terminates 3 residues ahead of where the CDR3 ends, so the germline J gene completes it. The germline gives CDR1 MNHNS, CDR2 SASEGT. The V gene lost 1 base and the J gene lost 3 bases, with 6 bases spanning the gap. The CDR3 contains 14 residues.

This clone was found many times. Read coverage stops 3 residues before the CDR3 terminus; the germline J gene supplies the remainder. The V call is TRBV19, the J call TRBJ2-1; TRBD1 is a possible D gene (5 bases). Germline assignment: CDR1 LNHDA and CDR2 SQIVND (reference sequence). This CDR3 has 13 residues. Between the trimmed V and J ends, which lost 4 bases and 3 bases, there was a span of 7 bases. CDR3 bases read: TGTGCCAGTAGTAGAGGACACTACAATGAG. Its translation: CASSRGHYNE. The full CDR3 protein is CASSRGHYNEQFF.

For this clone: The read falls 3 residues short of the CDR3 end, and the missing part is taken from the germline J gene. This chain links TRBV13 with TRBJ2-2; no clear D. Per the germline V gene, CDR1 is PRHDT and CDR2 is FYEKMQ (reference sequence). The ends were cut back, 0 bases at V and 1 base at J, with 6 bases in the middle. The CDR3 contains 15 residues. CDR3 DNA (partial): TGTGCCAGCAGCTTAGGGGCAGGGAACACCGGGGAG. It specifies CASSLGAGNTGE. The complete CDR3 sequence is CASSLGAGNTGELFF.

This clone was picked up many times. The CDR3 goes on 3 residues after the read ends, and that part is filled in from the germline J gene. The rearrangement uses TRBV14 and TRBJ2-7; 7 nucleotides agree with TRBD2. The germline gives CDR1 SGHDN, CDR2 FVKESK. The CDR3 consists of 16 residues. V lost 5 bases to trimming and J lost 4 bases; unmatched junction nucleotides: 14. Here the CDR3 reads CASSGVQRDSRYEQYF. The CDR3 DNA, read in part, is TGTGCCAGCAGCGGGGTCCAGCGGGATAGTAGGTACGAG.

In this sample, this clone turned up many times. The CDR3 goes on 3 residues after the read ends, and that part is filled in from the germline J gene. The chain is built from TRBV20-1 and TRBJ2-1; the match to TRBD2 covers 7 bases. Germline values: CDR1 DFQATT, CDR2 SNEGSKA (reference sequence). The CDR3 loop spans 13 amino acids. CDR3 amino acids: CSPREPTANEQFF. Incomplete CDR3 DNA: TGCAGCCCGCGGGAGCCAACGGCGAATGAG.

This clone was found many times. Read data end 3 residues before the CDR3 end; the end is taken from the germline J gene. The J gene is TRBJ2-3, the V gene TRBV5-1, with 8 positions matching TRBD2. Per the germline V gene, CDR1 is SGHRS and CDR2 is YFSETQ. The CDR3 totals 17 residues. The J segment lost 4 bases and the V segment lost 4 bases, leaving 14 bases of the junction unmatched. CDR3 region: CASSLILADQSSDTQYF. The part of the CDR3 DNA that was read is TGCGCCAGCAGCCTGATACTAGCGGACCAGTCGTCAGATACG.

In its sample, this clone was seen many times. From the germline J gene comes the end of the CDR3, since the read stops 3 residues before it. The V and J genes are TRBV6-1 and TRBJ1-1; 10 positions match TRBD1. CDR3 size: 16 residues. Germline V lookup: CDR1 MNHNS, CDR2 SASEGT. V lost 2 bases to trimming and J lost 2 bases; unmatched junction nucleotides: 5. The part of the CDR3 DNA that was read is TGTGCCAGCAGTGAACTGAGGACAGGGGGAAACACTGAA. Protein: CASSELRTGGNTE. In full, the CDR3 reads CASSELRTGGNTEAFF.